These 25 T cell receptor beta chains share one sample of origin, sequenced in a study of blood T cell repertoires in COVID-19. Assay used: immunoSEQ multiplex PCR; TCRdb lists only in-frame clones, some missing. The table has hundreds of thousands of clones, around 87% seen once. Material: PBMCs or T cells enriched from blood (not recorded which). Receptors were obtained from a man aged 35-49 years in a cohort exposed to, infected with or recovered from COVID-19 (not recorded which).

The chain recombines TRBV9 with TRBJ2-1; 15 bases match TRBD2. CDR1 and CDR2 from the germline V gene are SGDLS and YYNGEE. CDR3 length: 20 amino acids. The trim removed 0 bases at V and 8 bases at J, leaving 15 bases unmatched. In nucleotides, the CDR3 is TGTGCCAGCAGCGTAGGTCGGGGAGGGACTAGCGGGAGGTTAGAGGATGAGCAGTTCTTC. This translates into CASSVGRGGTSGRLEDEQFF. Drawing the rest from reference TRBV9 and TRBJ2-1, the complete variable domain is DSGVTQTPKHLITATGQRVTLRCSPRSGDLSVYWYQQSLDQGLQFLIQYYNGEERAKGNILERFSAQQFPDLHSELNLSSLELGDSALYFCASSVGRGGTSGRLEDEQFFGPGTRLTVL.

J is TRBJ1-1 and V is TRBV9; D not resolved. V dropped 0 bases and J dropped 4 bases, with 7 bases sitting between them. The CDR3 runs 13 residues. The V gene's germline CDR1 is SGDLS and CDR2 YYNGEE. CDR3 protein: CASSVGPGTEAFF. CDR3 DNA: TGTGCCAGCAGCGTAGGGCCGGGCACTGAAGCTTTCTTT.

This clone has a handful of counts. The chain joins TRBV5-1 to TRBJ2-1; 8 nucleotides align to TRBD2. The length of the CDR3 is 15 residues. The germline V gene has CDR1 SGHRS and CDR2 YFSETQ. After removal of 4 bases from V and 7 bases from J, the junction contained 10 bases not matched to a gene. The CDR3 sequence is CASSMGLVSSNEQFF. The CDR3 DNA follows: TGCGCCAGCAGCATGGGACTAGTCTCGAGTAATGAGCAGTTCTTC.

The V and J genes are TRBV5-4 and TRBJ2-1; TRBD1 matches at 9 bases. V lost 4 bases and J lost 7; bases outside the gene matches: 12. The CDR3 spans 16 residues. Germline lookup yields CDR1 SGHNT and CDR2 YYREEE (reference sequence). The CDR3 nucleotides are TGTGCCAGCAGCAGCCCCGGGACAGGGAAGCTGAATGAGCAGTTCTTC. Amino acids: CASSSPGTGKLNEQFF.

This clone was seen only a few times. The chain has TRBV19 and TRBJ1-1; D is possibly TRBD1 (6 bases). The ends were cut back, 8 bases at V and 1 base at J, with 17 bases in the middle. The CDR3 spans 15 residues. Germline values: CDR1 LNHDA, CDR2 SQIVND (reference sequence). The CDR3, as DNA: TGTGCCAGTGCGCCGGGACATCCGAAGAACACTGAAGCTTTCTTT. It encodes CASAPGHPKNTEAFF.

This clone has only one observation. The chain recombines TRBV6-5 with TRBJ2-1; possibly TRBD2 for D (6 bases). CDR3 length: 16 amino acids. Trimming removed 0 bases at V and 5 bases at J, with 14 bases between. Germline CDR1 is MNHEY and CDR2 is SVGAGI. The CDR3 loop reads CASSYSPSRGDNEQFF. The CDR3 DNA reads TGTGCCAGCAGTTACTCCCCGAGCCGCGGGGACAATGAGCAGTTCTTC.

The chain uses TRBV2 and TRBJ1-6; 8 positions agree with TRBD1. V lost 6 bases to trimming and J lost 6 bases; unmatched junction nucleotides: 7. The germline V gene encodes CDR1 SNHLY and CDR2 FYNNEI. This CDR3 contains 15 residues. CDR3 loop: CASSAGQDPNSPLHF. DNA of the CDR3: TGTGCCAGCAGCGCGGGACAGGACCCTAATTCACCCCTCCACTTT. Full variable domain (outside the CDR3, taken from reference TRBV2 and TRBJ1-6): EPEVTQTPSHQVTQMGQEVILRCVPISNHLYFYWYRQILGQKVEFLVSFYNNEISEKSEIFDDQFSVERPDGSNFTLKIRSTKLEDSAMYFCASSAGQDPNSPLHFGNGTRLTVT.

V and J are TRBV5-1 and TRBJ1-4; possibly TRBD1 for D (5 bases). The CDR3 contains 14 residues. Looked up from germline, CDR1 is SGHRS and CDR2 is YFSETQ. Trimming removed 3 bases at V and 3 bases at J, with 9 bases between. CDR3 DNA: TGCGCCAGCAGCTGGCGGGGGTCTAATGAAAAACTGTTTTTT. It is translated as CASSWRGSNEKLFF.

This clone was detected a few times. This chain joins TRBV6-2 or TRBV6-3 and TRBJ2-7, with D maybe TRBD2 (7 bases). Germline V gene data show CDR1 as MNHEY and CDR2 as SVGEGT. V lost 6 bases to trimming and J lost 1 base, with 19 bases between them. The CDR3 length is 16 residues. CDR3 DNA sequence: TGTGCCAGCAGCAGGGGAGGCGGGAGAGGGTCCTACGAGCAGTACTTC. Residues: CASSRGGGRGSYEQYF.

The DNA for the CDR3 is TGTGCCAGCAGCCCCTGGGACAGGGGGGGCTACGAGCAGTACTTC. Its translation is CASSPWDRGGYEQYF. V and J are TRBV3-1 (or the pseudogene TRBV3-2) and TRBJ2-7, with 11 bases aligning to TRBD1. The J segment lost 3 bases and the V segment lost 4 bases, leaving 5 bases of the junction unmatched. CDR1 is LGHDT and CDR2 is YNNKEL in the germline V gene (reference sequence). The length of the CDR3 is 15 residues.

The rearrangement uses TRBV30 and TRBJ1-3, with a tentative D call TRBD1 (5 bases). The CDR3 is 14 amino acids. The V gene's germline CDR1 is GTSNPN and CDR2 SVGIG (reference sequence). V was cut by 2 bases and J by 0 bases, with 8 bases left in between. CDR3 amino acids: CAWSPGLSGNTIYF. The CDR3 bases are TGTGCCTGGAGTCCAGGGCTCTCTGGAAACACCATATATTTT.

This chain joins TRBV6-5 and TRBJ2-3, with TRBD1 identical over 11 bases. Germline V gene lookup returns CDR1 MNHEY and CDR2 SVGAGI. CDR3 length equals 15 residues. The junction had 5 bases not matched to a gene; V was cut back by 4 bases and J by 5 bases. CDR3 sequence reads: CASSWTGGAGDTQYF. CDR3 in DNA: TGTGCCAGCAGTTGGACAGGGGGCGCGGGAGATACGCAGTATTTT.

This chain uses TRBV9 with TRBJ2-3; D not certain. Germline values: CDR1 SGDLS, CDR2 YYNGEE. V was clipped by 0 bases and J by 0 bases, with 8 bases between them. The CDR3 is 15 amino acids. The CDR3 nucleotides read TGTGCCAGCAGCGTAGCTCAGTCTAGCACAGATACGCAGTATTTT. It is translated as CASSVAQSSTDTQYF.

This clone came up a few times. This CDR3 is CASSWDSALYF. CDR3 in DNA: TGTGCCAGCAGCTGGGACAGTGCCCTTTACTTC. The chain recombines TRBV7-6 with TRBJ2-5, with 7 bases matching TRBD1. CDR1 and CDR2 from the germline V gene are SGHVS and FNYEAQ. J gave up 14 bases and V 4 bases, and 7 bases lay outside the gene matches. CDR3 length: 11 residues.

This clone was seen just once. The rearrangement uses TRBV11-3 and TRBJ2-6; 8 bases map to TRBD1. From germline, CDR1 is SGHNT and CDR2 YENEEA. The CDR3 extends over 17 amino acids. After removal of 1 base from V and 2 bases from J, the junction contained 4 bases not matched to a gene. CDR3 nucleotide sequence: TGTGCCAGCAGCTTAGGCCTGACAGGGGCTGGGGCCAACGTCCTGACTTTC. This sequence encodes CASSLGLTGAGANVLTF.

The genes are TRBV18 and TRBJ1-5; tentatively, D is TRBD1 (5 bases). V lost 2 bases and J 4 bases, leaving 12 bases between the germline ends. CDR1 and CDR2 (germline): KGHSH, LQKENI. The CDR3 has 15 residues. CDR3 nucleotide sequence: TGTGCCAGCTCACCAAGCCAGGGCCAAAATCAGCCCCAGCATTTT. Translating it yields CASSPSQGQNQPQHF. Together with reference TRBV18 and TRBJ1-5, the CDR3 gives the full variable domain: NAGVMQNPRHLVRRRGQEARLRCSPMKGHSHVYWYRQLPEEGLKFMVYLQKENIIDESGMPKERFSAEFPKEGPSILRIQQVVRGDSAAYFCASSPSQGQNQPQHFGDGTRLSIL.

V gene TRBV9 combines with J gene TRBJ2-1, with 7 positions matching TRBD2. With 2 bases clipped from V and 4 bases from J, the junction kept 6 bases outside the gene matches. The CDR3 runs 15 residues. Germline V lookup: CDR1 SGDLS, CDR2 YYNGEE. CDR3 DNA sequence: TGTGCCAGCAGCGTTGGCGCGGGAGCTTACAATGAGCAGTTCTTC. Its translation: CASSVGAGAYNEQFF. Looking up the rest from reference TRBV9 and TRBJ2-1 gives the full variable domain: DSGVTQTPKHLITATGQRVTLRCSPRSGDLSVYWYQQSLDQGLQFLIQYYNGEERAKGNILERFSAQQFPDLHSELNLSSLELGDSALYFCASSVGAGAYNEQFFGPGTRLTVL.

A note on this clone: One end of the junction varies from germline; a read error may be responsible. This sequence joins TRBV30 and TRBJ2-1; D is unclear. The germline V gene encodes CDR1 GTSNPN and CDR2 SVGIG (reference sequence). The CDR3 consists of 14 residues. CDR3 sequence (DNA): TGTGCCTGGAGTGTTCCCATTACCCACAATGAACAGTTCTTC. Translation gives CAWSVPITHNEQFF.

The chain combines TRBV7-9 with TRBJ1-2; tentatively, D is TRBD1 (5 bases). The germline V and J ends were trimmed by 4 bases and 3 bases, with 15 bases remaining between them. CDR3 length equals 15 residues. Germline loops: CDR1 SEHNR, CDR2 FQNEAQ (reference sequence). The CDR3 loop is CASSSVNRKYYGYTF. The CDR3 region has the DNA TGTGCCAGCAGCTCGGTCAACAGGAAATACTATGGCTACACCTTC.

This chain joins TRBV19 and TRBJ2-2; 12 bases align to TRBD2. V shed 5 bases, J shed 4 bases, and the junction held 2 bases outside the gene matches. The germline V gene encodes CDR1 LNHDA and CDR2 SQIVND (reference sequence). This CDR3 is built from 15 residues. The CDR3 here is CASSSSGRATGELFF. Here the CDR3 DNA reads TGTGCCAGTAGTTCTAGCGGGAGGGCCACCGGGGAGCTGTTTTTT. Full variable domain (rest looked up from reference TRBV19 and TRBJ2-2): DGGITQSPKYLFRKEGQNVTLSCEQNLNHDAMYWYRQDPGQGLRLIYYSQIVNDFQKGDIAEGYSVSREKKESFPLTVTSAQKNPTAFYLCASSSSGRATGELFFGEGSRLTVL.

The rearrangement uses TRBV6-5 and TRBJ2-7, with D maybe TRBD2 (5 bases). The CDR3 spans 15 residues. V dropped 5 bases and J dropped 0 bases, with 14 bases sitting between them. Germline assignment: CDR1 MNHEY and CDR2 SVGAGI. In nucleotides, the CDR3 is TGTGCCAGCAGTCCAGGCACGGCGGGCTCCTACGAGCAGTACTTC. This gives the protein CASSPGTAGSYEQYF.

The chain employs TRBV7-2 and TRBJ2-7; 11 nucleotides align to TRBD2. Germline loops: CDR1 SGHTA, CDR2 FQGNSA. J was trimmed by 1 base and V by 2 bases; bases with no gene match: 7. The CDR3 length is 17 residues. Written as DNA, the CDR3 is TGTGCCAGCAGCTTATCCACTAGCGGGAGAAGGTCCTACGAGCAGTACTTC. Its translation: CASSLSTSGRRSYEQYF.

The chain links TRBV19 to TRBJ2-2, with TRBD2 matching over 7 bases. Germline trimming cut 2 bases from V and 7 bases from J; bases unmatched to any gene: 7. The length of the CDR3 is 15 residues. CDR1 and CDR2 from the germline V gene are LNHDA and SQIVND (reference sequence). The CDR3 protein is CASSILAGVGGELFF. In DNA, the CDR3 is TGTGCCAGTAGTATACTTGCGGGAGTCGGCGGGGAGCTGTTTTTT.

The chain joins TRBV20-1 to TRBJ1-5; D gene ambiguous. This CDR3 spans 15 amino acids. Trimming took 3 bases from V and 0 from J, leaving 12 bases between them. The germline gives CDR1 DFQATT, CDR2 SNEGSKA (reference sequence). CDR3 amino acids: CSASRTSHSNQPQHF. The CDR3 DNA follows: TGCAGTGCTAGTAGGACTTCCCATAGCAATCAGCCCCAGCATTTT.

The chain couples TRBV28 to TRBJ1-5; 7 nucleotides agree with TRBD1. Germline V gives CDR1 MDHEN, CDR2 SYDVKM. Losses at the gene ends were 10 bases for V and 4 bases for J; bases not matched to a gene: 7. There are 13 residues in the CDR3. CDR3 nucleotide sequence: TGTGCCATCAAGGGGGCCCTTAATCAGCCCCAGCATTTT. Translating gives CAIKGALNQPQHF. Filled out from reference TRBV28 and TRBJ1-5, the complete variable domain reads DVKVTQSSRYLVKRTGEKVFLECVQDMDHENMFWYRQDPGLGLRLIYFSYDVKMKEKGDIPEGYSVSREKKERFSLILESASTNQTSMYLCAIKGALNQPQHFGDGTRLSIL.